This TCR beta chain originates from a study of T cell repertoires in cytomegalovirus infection. A word on this clonotype: What it binds is not known.

V lost 5 bases and J lost 3, with 16 bases in between. Germline V gene sequence: CDR1 DFQATT, CDR2 SNEGSKA (reference sequence). CDR3 length equals 14 residues. MiXCR, applied by TCRdb to the reads, yields one record per CDR3 protein. This sample has approximately 590,000 distinct CDR3 sequences; 40% occur once, and the top ten carry around 48%. The rearrangement joins TRBV20-1 to TRBJ1-1, with D hard to call. Material: cultured PBMCs, obtained from culture after CMV antigen stimulation. This TCR was recovered from a human donor in good health (CMV status not recorded). Some clones in this sample may be carry-over from other donors' samples. The chain's CDR3 is CSASLRGIDTEAFF. In DNA form, the CDR3 reads TGCAGTGCTTCCCTGCGCGGGATAGACACTGAAGCTTTCTTT.